What follows are 6 T cell receptor beta chains derived from one specimen sequenced in a study of control samples from healthy donors and cancer patients. The assay was immunoSEQ multiplex PCR, and TCRdb's table has in-frame clones only and misses some. The data show under 200,000 clones, with 85% to 95% seen just once and about 9.3% held by the top ten. Sequenced input: blood. The receptors were gathered from a woman between 40 and 50 years old in good health.

The V call is TRBV7-9, the J call TRBJ1-2; D is undetermined. CDR3 length: 13 residues. Trimming took off 9 bases at V and 8 bases at J, with 19 bases between the two ends. Germline V gives CDR1 SEHNR, CDR2 FQNEAQ (reference sequence). CDR3 DNA: TGTGCCAGTGTTAGTTCCCCAGATCGAGGCTACACCTTC. It translates to CASVSSPDRGYTF.

The V call is TRBV15, the J call TRBJ1-6; D is unresolved. The CDR3 is made up of 15 amino acids. The germline CDR1 and CDR2 sequences are LNHNV and YYDKDF (reference sequence). Trimming pared 1 base from V and 8 bases from J, leaving 12 bases between. The CDR3 sequence: CATSRAVGFDSPLHF. CDR3 DNA: TGTGCCACCAGCAGAGCAGTAGGGTTTGATTCACCCCTCCACTTT.

This rearrangement joins TRBV19 to TRBJ2-4; no reliable D call. The V end lost 7 bases, the J end lost 5 bases, and 15 bases lay between the germline ends. The CDR3 is 14 amino acids. The germline gives CDR1 LNHDA, CDR2 SQIVND (reference sequence). The CDR3 loop reads CASTNVAAENIQYF. The CDR3 nucleotides are TGTGCCAGTACGAATGTGGCTGCCGAAAACATTCAGTACTTC. Based on the CDR3 plus reference TRBV19 and TRBJ2-4, the full variable domain is DGGITQSPKYLFRKEGQNVTLSCEQNLNHDAMYWYRQDPGQGLRLIYYSQIVNDFQKGDIAEGYSVSREKKESFPLTVTSAQKNPTAFYLCASTNVAAENIQYFGAGTRLSVL.

The chain joins TRBV2 to TRBJ2-7; D gene ambiguous. The CDR3 runs 14 residues. In germline, CDR1 is SNHLY, CDR2 FYNNEI. Trimming took off 7 bases at V and 0 bases at J, with 13 bases between the two ends. The CDR3 is CASTSGPVSYEQYF. The CDR3 bases are TGTGCCAGCACCTCCGGACCCGTCTCCTACGAGCAGTACTTC.

This rearrangement joins TRBV5-1 to TRBJ2-5; a weak D match, TRBD2 (6 bases). Germline CDR1 is SGHRS and CDR2 is YFSETQ. V was pared by 2 bases and J by 3 bases, with 8 bases between. This CDR3 region has 13 residues. As DNA, the CDR3 is TGCGCCAGCAGCTTAGGGACTGAAGAGACCCAGTACTTC. Its protein product is CASSLGTEETQYF.

The rearrangement links TRBV2 to TRBJ1-1; no firm D call. V gave up 3 bases and J gave up 2 bases, with 4 bases separating them. The CDR3 has 12 residues. Per the germline V gene, CDR1 is SNHLY and CDR2 is FYNNEI. The CDR3 sequence is CASSDPNTEAFF. CDR3 coding DNA: TGTGCCAGCAGTGACCCAAACACTGAAGCTTTCTTT.